These 21 T cell receptor beta chains came from one sample sequenced in a study of a mutant IDH1 vaccine in newly diagnosed glioma. Antigen specificity for these receptors is unknown. The sample's time point: week 35, safety follow-up. The content of each vaccine dose was 300 ug of mutant IDH1 20-mer peptide, and topical imiquimod accompanied it. Clones were read by immunoSEQ multiplex PCR, and TCRdb kept only the in-frame ones, dropping some. The sample has about 50,000 clones, 85% to 95% seen once; the top ten hold roughly 2.3%. This specimen consisted of PBMCs, obtained from a glioma patient whose treatment included an IDH1 peptide vaccine. These receptor sequences come from a middle-aged man with glioma.

V gene TRBV30 combines with J gene TRBJ2-1, with 10 bases fitting TRBD2. The germline V gene has CDR1 GTSNPN and CDR2 SVGIG (reference sequence). The CDR3 is 15 residues long. With V trimmed by 0 bases and J by 5 bases, 4 bases remained unmatched. CDR3 in amino acids: CAWSVLAGADNEQFF. The DNA of the CDR3 is TGTGCCTGGAGTGTCCTAGCGGGAGCCGACAATGAGCAGTTCTTC.

The chain uses TRBV27 and TRBJ2-2; maybe TRBD1 (5 bases). The V gene lost 3 bases and the J gene lost 1 base, with 12 bases spanning the gap. The germline V gene encodes CDR1 MNHEY and CDR2 SMNVEV (reference sequence). There are 16 residues in the CDR3. The chain's CDR3 is CASSFGHLWNTGELFF. The CDR3 DNA sequence: TGTGCCAGCAGTTTTGGACACCTCTGGAACACCGGGGAGCTGTTTTTT.

This clone is a singleton in its sample. The V gene is TRBV5-1, the J gene TRBJ1-5, with 10 nucleotides matching TRBD1. Germline CDR1 reads SGHRS; CDR2 reads YFSETQ. This CDR3 contains 15 residues. V lost 3 bases and J lost 5; bases outside the gene matches: 5. In DNA, the CDR3 is TGCGCCAGCAGCTACGGGACAGGGGAAGATCAGCCCCAGCATTTT. It codes for CASSYGTGEDQPQHF. Together with reference TRBV5-1 and TRBJ1-5, the CDR3 gives the full variable domain: KAGVTQTPRYLIKTRGQQVTLSCSPISGHRSVSWYQQTPGQGLQFLFEYFSETQRNKGNFPGRFSGRQFSNSRSEMNVSTLELGDSALYLCASSYGTGEDQPQHFGDGTRLSIL.

The chain is built from TRBV30 and TRBJ2-5; tentative D call: TRBD2 (7 bases). The CDR3 length is 13 residues. Trimming shortened V by 4 bases and J by 7 bases, and 16 bases separated the two germline ends. CDR1 is GTSNPN, CDR2 SVGIG, per germline (reference sequence). The CDR3, as DNA: TGTGCCTGGACCCTACGGGGGGCGGGGACCCAGTACTTC. Translated, it gives CAWTLRGAGTQYF.

J is TRBJ2-1 and V is TRBV7-2; D may be TRBD2 (6 bases). In germline, CDR1 is SGHTA, CDR2 FQGNSA. Between the trimmed V and J ends, which lost 1 base and 10 bases, there was a span of 11 bases. This CDR3 has 13 amino acids. CDR3 DNA sequence: TGTGCCAGCAGCTTAGTCCGTGCGGGGGAGCAGTTCTTC. Amino acids: CASSLVRAGEQFF. Full variable domain (missing parts from reference TRBV7-2 and TRBJ2-1): GAGVSQSPSNKVTEKGKDVELRCDPISGHTALYWYRQSLGQGLEFLIYFQGNSAPDKSGLPSDRFSAERTGGSVSTLTIQRTQQEDSAVYLCASSLVRAGEQFFGPGTRLTVL.

CDR3 sequence: CASSQDLRGNNEQFF. In DNA form, the CDR3 reads TGCGCCAGCAGCCAAGATCTGCGGGGAAACAATGAGCAGTTCTTC. The chain uses TRBV4-3 and TRBJ2-1; TRBD2 is a possible D gene (6 bases). There are 15 residues in the CDR3. Germline CDR1 reads LGHNA; CDR2 reads YSLEER. Between the trimmed V and J ends, which lost 0 bases and 5 bases, there was a span of 11 bases.

Only a few counts were recorded for this clone. This chain uses TRBV30 with TRBJ1-2, with 8 bases fitting TRBD1. Trimming cost V 2 bases and J 3 bases; bases outside gene matches: 8. The CDR3 covers 15 residues. Germline V lookup: CDR1 GTSNPN, CDR2 SVGIG (reference sequence). CDR3 sequence reads: CAWSLPRGLDYGYTF. The DNA for the CDR3 is TGTGCCTGGAGTCTTCCCAGGGGGCTCGACTATGGCTACACCTTC.

V and J are TRBV7-3 and TRBJ1-6; TRBD1 is a possible D gene (5 bases). This CDR3 contains 14 residues. Trimming removed 2 bases from V and 10 bases from J, with 12 bases in between. In germline, CDR1 is SGHTA, CDR2 FQGTGA. The CDR3: CASSLQGLGSPLHF. CDR3 DNA sequence: TGTGCCAGCAGCTTACAGGGTTTGGGATCACCCCTCCACTTT.

V is TRBV13 and J is TRBJ2-5; 8 bases agree with TRBD2. Losses at the gene ends were 0 bases for V and 5 bases for J; bases not matched to a gene: 5. The CDR3 runs 15 residues. CDR1 PRHDT and CDR2 FYEKMQ come from the germline V gene (reference sequence). CDR3 bases: TGTGCCAGCAGCTTAGGCCGGACTAGCCGGGAGACCCAGTACTTC. This gives the protein CASSLGRTSRETQYF.

J is TRBJ2-1 and V is TRBV6-4; D unresolved. V was shortened by 6 bases and J by 0 bases, with 12 bases between the two germline ends. Germline values: CDR1 MRHNA, CDR2 SNTAGT. The CDR3 totals 15 residues. In nucleotides, the CDR3 is TGTGCCAGCAGCACACAGCCTAGCTCCTACAATGAGCAGTTCTTC. It translates to CASSTQPSSYNEQFF.

This chain uses TRBV6-5 with TRBJ2-7, with TRBD1 matching 10 bases. CDR1 is MNHEY and CDR2 is SVGAGI in the germline V gene. The CDR3 is made up of 16 amino acids. Unmatched junction bases numbered 7, after V lost 2 bases and J lost 3 bases. For the CDR3, the DNA is TGTGCCAGCAGTTACGAGGGACAGGGGCCAAGCTACGAGCAGTACTTC. It is translated as CASSYEGQGPSYEQYF.

V usage is TRBV27 and J usage is TRBJ1-2; 8 nucleotides match TRBD1. Trimming at V came to 2 bases and at J to 6 bases, leaving 5 bases not matched to a gene. Per the germline V gene, CDR1 is MNHEY and CDR2 is SMNVEV (reference sequence). The CDR3 extends over 14 amino acids. The CDR3 bases are TGTGCCAGCAGTTTAAGGGGACAGGAGCATGGCTACACCTTC. It translates to CASSLRGQEHGYTF.

V and J are TRBV2 and TRBJ1-1, with D perhaps TRBD1 (5 bases). CDR1 and CDR2 (germline): SNHLY, FYNNEI. This CDR3 region has 13 residues. Deletions cut 8 bases from V and 4 bases from J, with 14 bases between. In DNA form, the CDR3 reads TGTGCCAGCTCGGGGCTCTTGAGCACTGAAGCTTTCTTT. Translation: CASSGLLSTEAFF.

The chain combines TRBV7-9 with TRBJ1-2; D gene uncertain. Germline V lookup: CDR1 SEHNR, CDR2 FQNEAQ (reference sequence). Trimming shortened V by 2 bases and J by 9 bases, and 16 bases separated the two germline ends. The CDR3 loop spans 14 amino acids. DNA for the CDR3: TGTGCCAGCAGCTTATCTGGGCAGGCGCTAAGCTACACCTTC. Residues: CASSLSGQALSYTF.

The chain carries TRBV5-1 and TRBJ2-3; D is ambiguous. V lost 4 bases and J lost 4, with 10 bases in between. Germline CDR1 and CDR2: SGHRS and YFSETQ. The length of the CDR3 is 13 residues. CDR3 nucleotides: TGCGCCAGCAGCCTCACGAGCCCAGATACGCAGTATTTT. This gives the protein CASSLTSPDTQYF.

The rearrangement uses TRBV4-3 and TRBJ2-3; 10 bases are a match to TRBD2. Trimming removed 3 bases from V and 3 bases from J; junction bases left unmatched: 9. This CDR3 is 17 amino acids long. In germline, CDR1 is LGHNA, CDR2 YSLEER. The CDR3 bases are TGCGCCAGCAGCCAGGGGCTAGCGGGGGCCTTAACAGATACGCAGTATTTT. Translation: CASSQGLAGALTDTQYF.

This chain links TRBV5-1 with TRBJ2-3; TRBD2 matches 7 bases. Germline V gene lookup returns CDR1 SGHRS and CDR2 YFSETQ. This CDR3 is 16 amino acids long. The ends lost 0 bases at V and 0 bases at J; junction bases unmatched: 4. CDR3 in DNA: TGCGCCAGCAGCTTGGCCGCGCGGGGGAGCACAGATACGCAGTATTTT. This translates into CASSLAARGSTDTQYF.

The chain combines TRBV5-6 with TRBJ2-3; D perhaps matches TRBD2 (6 bases). This CDR3 has 16 residues. V lost 0 bases to trimming and J lost 4 bases, with 15 bases between them. Germline V gives CDR1 SGHDT, CDR2 YYEEEE. The CDR3 sequence: CASSLVGGSIPDTQYF. The CDR3 coding sequence is TGTGCCAGCAGCTTGGTCGGGGGTAGTATTCCAGATACGCAGTATTTT.

J is TRBJ1-3 and V is TRBV25-1; D is perhaps TRBD1 (5 bases). In germline, CDR1 is MGHDK, CDR2 SYGVNS. The germline V and J ends were trimmed by 5 bases and 1 base, with 9 bases remaining between them. This CDR3 has 14 residues. DNA for the CDR3: TGTGCCAGCAGTCCTCCAGGGTCTGGAAACACCATATATTTT. Translating it yields CASSPPGSGNTIYF.

The CDR3 DNA sequence: TGTGCCAGCAGTCCAGGACTAGCGGGGGAGACCCAGTACTTC. Its protein is CASSPGLAGETQYF. J is TRBJ2-5 and V is TRBV27; 12 positions agree with TRBD2. Looked up from germline, CDR1 is MNHEY and CDR2 is SMNVEV (reference sequence). The CDR3 spans 14 residues. Trimming cost V 5 bases and J 5 bases; bases outside gene matches: 3.

The chain joins TRBV6-6 to TRBJ1-1; 7 nucleotides agree with TRBD1. CDR1 and CDR2 from the germline V gene are MNHNY and SVGAGI (reference sequence). The J segment lost 11 bases and the V segment lost 2 bases, leaving 11 bases of the junction unmatched. The CDR3 spans 14 residues. The CDR3 nucleotides are TGTGCCAGCAGTTACGAAGGTTTCCAACAGGGGGCTTTCTTT. It yields the protein CASSYEGFQQGAFF.